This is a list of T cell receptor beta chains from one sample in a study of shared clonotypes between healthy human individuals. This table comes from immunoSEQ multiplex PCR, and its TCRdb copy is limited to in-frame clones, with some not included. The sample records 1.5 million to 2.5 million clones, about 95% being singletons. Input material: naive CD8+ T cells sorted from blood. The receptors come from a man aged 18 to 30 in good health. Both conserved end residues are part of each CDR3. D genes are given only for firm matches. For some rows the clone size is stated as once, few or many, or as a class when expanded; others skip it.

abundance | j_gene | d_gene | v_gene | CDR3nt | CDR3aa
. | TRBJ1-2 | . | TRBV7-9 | TGTGCCAGCAGCTTGTACCTGGACTATGGCTACACCTTC | CASSLYLDYGYTF
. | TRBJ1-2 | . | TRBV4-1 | TGCGCCAGCAGCCACTCTGGGTTCCCCGTGGATGGCTACACCTTC | CASSHSGFPVDGYTF
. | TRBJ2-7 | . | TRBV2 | TGTGCCAGTCGGGAGTTTAATCTTTCCTACGAGCAGTACTTC | CASREFNLSYEQYF
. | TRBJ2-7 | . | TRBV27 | TGTGCCAGCAGGGTGGCTCAAGGCTACGAGCAGTACTTC | CASRVAQGYEQYF
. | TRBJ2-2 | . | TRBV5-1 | TGCGCCAGCCGGACGGGACAATTCTACACCGGGGAGCTGTTTTTT | CASRTGQFYTGELFF
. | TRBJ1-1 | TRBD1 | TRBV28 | TGTGCCAGCAGTCCGGGGACAGGGGGCTACACTGAAGCTTTCTTT | CASSPGTGGYTEAFF
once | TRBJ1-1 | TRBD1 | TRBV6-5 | TGTGCCAGCAGTTACGAGGGGGCGTCTGAAGCTTTCTTT | CASSYEGASEAFF
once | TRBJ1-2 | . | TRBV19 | TGTGCCAGTAGTAACCCCCTTCTTTTCGGGCGTGATAACTATGGCTACACCTTC | CASSNPLLFGRDNYGYTF
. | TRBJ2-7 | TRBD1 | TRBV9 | TGTGCCAGCAGCTCTCAGGGGGATTCGCCACTCTACGAGCAGTACTTC | CASSSQGDSPLYEQYF
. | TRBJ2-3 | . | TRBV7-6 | TGTGCCAGCAGCCCTCTCGTGGGGGGAAGCACAGATACGCAGTATTTT | CASSPLVGGSTDTQYF
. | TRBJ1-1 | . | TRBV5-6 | TGTGCCAGCAGCTCAAGACGGCCCCATTGGAGTGAAGCTTTCTTT | CASSSRRPHWSEAFF
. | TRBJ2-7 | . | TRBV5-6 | TGTGCCAGCAGCTTGAATGGGCCCGAGCAGTACTTC | CASSLNGPEQYF
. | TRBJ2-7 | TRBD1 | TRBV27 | TGTGCCAGCAGTAACACAGACAGGGCCCACGAGCAGTACTTC | CASSNTDRAHEQYF
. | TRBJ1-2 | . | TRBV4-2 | TGTGCCAGCAGCCAAGAAGAGGGGACTATTGGGGGCTATGGCTACACCTTC | CASSQEEGTIGGYGYTF
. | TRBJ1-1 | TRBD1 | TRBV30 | TGTGCCTGGGATACAGGGGGCGGATATCCTTTCTTT | CAWDTGGGYPFF
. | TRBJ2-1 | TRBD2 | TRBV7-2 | TGTGCCAGCAGCCCATCGGTGCGGGAGGGCTCCTACAATGAGCAGTTCTTC | CASSPSVREGSYNEQFF
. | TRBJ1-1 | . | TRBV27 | TGTGCCAGCAGTTCGACAGAGAACACTGAAGCTTTCTTT | CASSSTENTEAFF
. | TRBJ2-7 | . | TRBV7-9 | TGTGCCAGCAGCTTAGTAGGTCAGGGGATCTACGAGCAGTACTTC | CASSLVGQGIYEQYF
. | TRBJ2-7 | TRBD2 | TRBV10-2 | TGCGCCAGCAGTGGGCTAGCGGGAGACTACGAGCAGTACTTC | CASSGLAGDYEQYF
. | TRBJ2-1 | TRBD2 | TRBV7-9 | TGTGCCAGCAGTCCTACTAGCGGGAGCTCCTACAATGAGCAGTTCTTC | CASSPTSGSSYNEQFF
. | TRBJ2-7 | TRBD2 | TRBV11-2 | TGTGCCAGCAGCCACCCCAGCGGGAGTATCTACGAGCAGTACTTC | CASSHPSGSIYEQYF
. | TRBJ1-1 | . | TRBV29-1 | TGCAGCGTTGAAGCACAGAACACTGAAGCTTTCTTT | CSVEAQNTEAFF